The present T cell receptor beta chain was sequenced within a study of shared T cell receptors in the human thymus. Sequencing used immunoSEQ multiplex PCR; TCRdb keeps in-frame clones, though not all of them. The table lists hundreds of thousands of clones, approximately 80% of them singletons. A few counts support this clone. The data were also submitted as part of a second study, on human thymus T cells. That source reports: The study used thymus tissue resected during corrective heart surgery.

This clonotype originated in a boy younger than two with a congenital heart defect. The sequenced sample was thymocytes.

This CDR3 is CASSFRGQGAVQGYNEQFF. The CDR3 nucleotides are TGTGCCAGCAGCTTTCGGGGACAGGGAGCCGTTCAGGGGTACAATGAGCAGTTCTTC. The chain joins TRBV14 to TRBJ2-1; 9 bases map to TRBD1. Germline CDR1 reads SGHDN; CDR2 reads FVKESK. This CDR3 spans 19 amino acids. The V and J ends lost 5 bases and 4 bases, in that order; junction bases with no gene match: 18.